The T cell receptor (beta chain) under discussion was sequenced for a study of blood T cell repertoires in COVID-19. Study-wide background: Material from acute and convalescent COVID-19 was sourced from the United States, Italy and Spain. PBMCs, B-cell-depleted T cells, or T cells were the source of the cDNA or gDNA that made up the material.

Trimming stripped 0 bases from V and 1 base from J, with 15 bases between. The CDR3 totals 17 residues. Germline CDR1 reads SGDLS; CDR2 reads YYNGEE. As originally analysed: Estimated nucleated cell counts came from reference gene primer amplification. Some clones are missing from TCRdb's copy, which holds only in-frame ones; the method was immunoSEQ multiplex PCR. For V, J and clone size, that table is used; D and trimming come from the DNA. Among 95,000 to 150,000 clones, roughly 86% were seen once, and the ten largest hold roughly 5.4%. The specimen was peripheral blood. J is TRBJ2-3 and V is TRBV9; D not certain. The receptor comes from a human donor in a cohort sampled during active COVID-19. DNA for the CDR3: TGTGCCAGCAGCGTAGGATCGGAACGGAGAGGCACAGATACGCAGTATTTT. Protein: CASSVGSERRGTDTQYF.